This is a list of T cell receptor beta chains from one sample in a study of cytomegalovirus exposure and HLA in healthy donors. The method was immunoSEQ multiplex PCR; TCRdb's version includes in-frame clones alone and lacks a portion of them. The sample has 150,000 or so clones, around 85% seen once. The specimen sequenced was PBMCs. These receptors were obtained from a man in his fifties in good health and CMV-seropositive. Both conserved end residues are part of each CDR3. The D gene is left open where the match is weak. A clone size is listed for some rows: how often the clone was seen (once, few, many), or a class if it is expanded.

v_gene,d_gene,j_gene,abundance,CDR3aa,CDR3nt
TRBV6-5,TRBD2,TRBJ2-7,-,CASSYVASGAEQYF,TGTGCCAGCAGTTACGTGGCTAGCGGGGCCGAGCAGTACTTC
TRBV5-6,TRBD1,TRBJ2-7,-,CASSGTGVSEQYF,TGTGCCAGCAGCGGCACAGGGGTTTCCGAGCAGTACTTC
TRBV14,TRBD1,TRBJ2-7,-,CASSQAGGYEQYF,TGTGCCAGCAGCCAAGCAGGGGGCTACGAGCAGTACTTC
TRBV7-3,-,TRBJ1-2,-,CASSSSGGTVYGYTF,TGTGCCAGCAGCTCTAGCGGCGGGACGGTCTATGGCTACACCTTC
TRBV7-2,-,TRBJ2-7,few,CASSSTGVEQYF,TGTGCCAGCAGTTCTACAGGAGTCGAGCAGTACTTC
TRBV7-9,TRBD1,TRBJ1-3,-,CASSGDRGISGNTIYF,TGTGCCAGCAGCGGGGACAGGGGGATTTCTGGAAACACCATATATTTT
TRBV10-2,TRBD2,TRBJ2-5,-,CASAWASGQETQYF,TGCGCCAGCGCCTGGGCTAGCGGGCAAGAGACCCAGTACTTC
TRBV23-1,TRBD2,TRBJ2-4,-,CASSQSGGGRLAKNIQYF,TGCGCCAGCAGTCAATCAGGCGGGGGGAGACTAGCCAAAAACATTCAGTACTTC
TRBV19,TRBD1,TRBJ1-2,-,CASTGTGGARGYTF,TGTGCCAGTACGGGGACAGGGGGCGCGCGGGGCTACACCTTC
TRBV6-5,-,TRBJ2-1,-,CASSYGQTHREQFF,TGTGCCAGCAGCTATGGCCAGACGCACAGGGAGCAGTTCTTC
TRBV7-9,TRBD2,TRBJ2-1,-,CASSKTSGSYNEQFF,TGTGCCAGCAGCAAGACTAGCGGATCCTACAATGAGCAGTTCTTC
TRBV5-1,-,TRBJ2-7,few,CASSLVGGLGSYEQYF,TGCGCCAGCAGCTTGGTCGGGGGATTGGGATCCTACGAGCAGTACTTC
TRBV7-9,-,TRBJ2-5,-,CASSRDSRGETQYF,TGTGCCAGCAGCCGGGACTCTCGGGGGGAGACCCAGTACTTC
TRBV11-2,-,TRBJ2-2,-,CASSLRGGDEGELFF,TGTGCCAGCAGCTTAAGGGGCGGAGACGAAGGGGAGCTGTTTTTT
TRBV7-9,TRBD1,TRBJ1-2,few,CASSPPIRDRGYGYTF,TGTGCCAGCAGCCCTCCTATCCGGGACAGAGGCTATGGCTACACCTTC
TRBV5-1,-,TRBJ2-5,-,CASSLASDQETQYF,TGCGCCAGCAGCTTGGCTAGCGACCAAGAGACCCAGTACTTC